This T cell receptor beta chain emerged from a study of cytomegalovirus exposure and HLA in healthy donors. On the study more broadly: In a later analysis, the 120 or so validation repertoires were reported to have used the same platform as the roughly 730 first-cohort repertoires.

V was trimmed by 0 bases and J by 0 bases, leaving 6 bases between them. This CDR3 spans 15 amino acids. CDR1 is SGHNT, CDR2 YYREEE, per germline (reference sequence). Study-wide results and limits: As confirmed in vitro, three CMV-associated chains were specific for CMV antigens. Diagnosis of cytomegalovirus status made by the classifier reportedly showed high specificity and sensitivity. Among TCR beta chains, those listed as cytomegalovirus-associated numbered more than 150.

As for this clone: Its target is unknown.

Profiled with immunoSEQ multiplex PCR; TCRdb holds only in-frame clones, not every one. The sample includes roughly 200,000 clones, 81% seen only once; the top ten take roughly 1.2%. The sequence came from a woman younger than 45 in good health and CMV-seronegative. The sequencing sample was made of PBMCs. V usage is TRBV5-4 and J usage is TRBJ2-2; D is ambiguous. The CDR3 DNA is TGTGCCAGCAGCTTGGAACAATCGAACACCGGGGAGCTGTTTTTT. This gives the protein CASSLEQSNTGELFF. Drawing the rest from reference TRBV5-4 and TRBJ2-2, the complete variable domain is ETGVTQSPTHLIKTRGQQVTLRCSSQSGHNTVSWYQQALGQGPQFIFQYYREEENGRGNFPPRFSGLQFPNYSSELNVNALELDDSALYLCASSLEQSNTGELFFGEGSRLTVL.